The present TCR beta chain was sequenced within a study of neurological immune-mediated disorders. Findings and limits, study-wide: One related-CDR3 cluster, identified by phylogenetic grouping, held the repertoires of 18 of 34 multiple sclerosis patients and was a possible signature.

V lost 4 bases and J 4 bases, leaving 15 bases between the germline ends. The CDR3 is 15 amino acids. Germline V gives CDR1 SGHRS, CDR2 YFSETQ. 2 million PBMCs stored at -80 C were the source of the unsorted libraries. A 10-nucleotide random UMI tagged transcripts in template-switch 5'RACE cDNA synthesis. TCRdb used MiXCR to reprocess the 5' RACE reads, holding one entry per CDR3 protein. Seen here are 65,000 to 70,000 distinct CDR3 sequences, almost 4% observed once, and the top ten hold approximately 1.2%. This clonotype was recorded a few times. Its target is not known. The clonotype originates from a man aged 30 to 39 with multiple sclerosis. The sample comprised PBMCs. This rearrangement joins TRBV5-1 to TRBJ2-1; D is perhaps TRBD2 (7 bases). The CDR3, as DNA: TGCGCCAGCAGCCGTACGGGGGGCCTATACAATGAGCAGTTCTTC. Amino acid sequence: CASSRTGGLYNEQFF.